This T cell receptor (beta chain) was obtained from a study of shared clonotypes between healthy human individuals. Study-level findings and limits: Despite large depth, rarefaction showed incomplete sorted-subset sequencing.

Trimming left V 0 bases short and J 4 bases short, with 13 bases between. The CDR3 totals 15 residues. Germline V CDR1 and CDR2: GTSNPN, SVGIG (reference sequence). In the case of this clone: Its antigen is undetermined.

Generated by immunoSEQ multiplex PCR, the TCRdb table keeps only in-frame clones and is missing some. This sample yields about 2.4 million clones, of which roughly 93% are seen a single time; 0.36% belongs to the top ten. The sequence came from a man between 18 and 29 years old in good health. Some clones in this sample may be carry-over from other donors' samples. V is TRBV30 and J is TRBJ1-5, with D possibly TRBD1 on 6 matching bases. The sample comprised naive CD4+ T cells from PBMCs. The subset: CD45RA+ positively selected. The CDR3 is CAWSVGQGMNQPQHF. In DNA form, the CDR3 reads TGTGCCTGGAGTGTAGGGCAGGGGATGAATCAGCCCCAGCATTTT. The entire variable domain, with the rest obtained from reference TRBV30 and TRBJ1-5, is as follows: SQTIHQWPATLVQPVGSPLSLECTVEGTSNPNLYWYRQAAGRGLQLLFYSVGIGQISSEVPQNLSASRPQDRQFILSSKKLLLSDSGFYLCAWSVGQGMNQPQHFGDGTRLSIL.